These T cell receptor beta chains were read from a single sample in a study of blood T cell repertoires in COVID-19. Data came from immunoSEQ multiplex PCR; TCRdb stores just in-frame clones and leaves some out. The table shows approximately 280,000 clones, with roughly 90% occurring only once. Sequenced sample: peripheral blood. The receptors derive from a man aged 35 to 55 with acute or convalescent COVID-19. CDR3s include the opening cysteine and the closing phenylalanine or tryptophan.

v_call	j_call	cdr3_aa
TRBV30	TRBJ2-3	CAWSAPLPPRADTQYF
TRBV6-2/TRBV6-3	TRBJ2-7	CASSRLDSQYF
TRBV10-3	TRBJ1-5	CAISAGQDPNQPQHF
TRBV5-8	TRBJ2-7	CASARDRRYEQYF
TRBV7-3	TRBJ2-3	CASSLASGGYTDTQYF
TRBV19	TRBJ2-2	CASSMGQGSTGELFF
TRBV15	TRBJ2-6	CATSRTFRVSGANVLTF
TRBV19	TRBJ1-1	CASSIRGGRAEAFF
TRBV12-3/TRBV12-4	TRBJ1-1	CASSFSVNTEAFF
TRBV5-6	TRBJ2-7	CASSSLSSDSYEQYF
TRBV5-1	TRBJ1-6	CASSFGGSSYNSPLHF
TRBV18	TRBJ1-1	CASSLREGMNTEAFF
TRBV5-1	TRBJ2-7	CASKQLWGAYEQYF
TRBV6-5	TRBJ2-1	CASRRTSGDNEQFF
TRBV2	TRBJ2-6	CASMESTGANVLTF
TRBV5-5	TRBJ1-6	CASSFQGTHGSPLHF
TRBV11-3	TRBJ2-7	CASSLRGHAGYEQYF
TRBV29-1	TRBJ1-6	CSVRTGDNSPLHF
TRBV5-1	TRBJ2-2	CASSLGQGATGELFF
TRBV5-8	TRBJ1-5	CASSWDREISDSNQPQHF
TRBV19	TRBJ1-6	CASTVQGGSPLHF
TRBV19	TRBJ1-2	CASSVSSGYQPYGYTF
TRBV5-1	TRBJ1-3	CASSPGSGNTIYF
TRBV7-3	TRBJ1-1	CASSSTSGGRMNTEAFF
TRBV5-6	TRBJ1-2	CASSLARNGYTF
TRBV7-2	TRBJ2-3	CASSPLGSEGFSSTDTQYF
TRBV11-3	TRBJ2-2	CASSQGTSGDTGELFF
TRBV7-2	TRBJ1-1	CASSFLRGGTEAFF